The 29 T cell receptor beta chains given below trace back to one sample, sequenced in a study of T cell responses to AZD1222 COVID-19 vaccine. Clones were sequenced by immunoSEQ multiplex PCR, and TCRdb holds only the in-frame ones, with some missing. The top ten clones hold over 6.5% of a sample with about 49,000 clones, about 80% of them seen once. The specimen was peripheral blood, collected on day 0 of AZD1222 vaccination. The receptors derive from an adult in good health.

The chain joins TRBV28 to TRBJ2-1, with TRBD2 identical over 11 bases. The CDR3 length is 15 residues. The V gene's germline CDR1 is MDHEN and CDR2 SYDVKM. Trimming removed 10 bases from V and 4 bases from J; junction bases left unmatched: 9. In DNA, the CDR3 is TGTGCCACGACCACTCTAGCGGGGGGATACAATGAGCAGTTCTTC. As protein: CATTTLAGGYNEQFF. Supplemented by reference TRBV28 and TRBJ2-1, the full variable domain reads DVKVTQSSRYLVKRTGEKVFLECVQDMDHENMFWYRQDPGLGLRLIYFSYDVKMKEKGDIPEGYSVSREKKERFSLILESASTNQTSMYLCATTTLAGGYNEQFFGPGTRLTVL.

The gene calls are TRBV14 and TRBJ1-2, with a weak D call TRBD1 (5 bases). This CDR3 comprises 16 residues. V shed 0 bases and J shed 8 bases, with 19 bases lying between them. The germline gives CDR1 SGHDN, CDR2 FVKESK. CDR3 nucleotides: TGTGCCAGCAGCCAAGAGGCGGGGCAGGGTTACAAAGGCTACACCTTC. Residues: CASSQEAGQGYKGYTF.

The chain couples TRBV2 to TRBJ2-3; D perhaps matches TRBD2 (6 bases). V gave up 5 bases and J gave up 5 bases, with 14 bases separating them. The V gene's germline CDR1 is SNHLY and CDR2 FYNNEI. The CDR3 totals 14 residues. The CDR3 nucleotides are TGTGCCAGCAGTCGGGACTCCCCGGGAGATACGCAGTATTTT. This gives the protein CASSRDSPGDTQYF.

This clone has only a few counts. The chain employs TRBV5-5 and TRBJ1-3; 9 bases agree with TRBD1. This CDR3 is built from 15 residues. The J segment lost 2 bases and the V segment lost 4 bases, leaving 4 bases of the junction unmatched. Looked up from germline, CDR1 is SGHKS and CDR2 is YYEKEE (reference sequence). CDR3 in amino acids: CASSRGQGAGNTIYF. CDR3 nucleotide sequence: TGTGCCAGCAGCCGGGGACAGGGAGCTGGAAACACCATATATTTT.

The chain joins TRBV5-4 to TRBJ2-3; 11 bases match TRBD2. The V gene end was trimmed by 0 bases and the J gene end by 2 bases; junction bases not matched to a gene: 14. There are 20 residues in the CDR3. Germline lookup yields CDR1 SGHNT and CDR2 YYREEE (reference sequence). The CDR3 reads CASSLVRLAGGPTHTDTQYF. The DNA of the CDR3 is TGTGCCAGCAGCTTGGTTAGGCTAGCGGGGGGCCCGACCCACACAGATACGCAGTATTTT.

The CDR3 spells CASSSKGVLGEKLFF. CDR3 sequence (DNA): TGTGCCAGCAGTTCAAAGGGGGTTTTAGGGGAAAAACTGTTTTTT. This sequence joins TRBV27 and TRBJ1-4, with a possible D match to TRBD1 (6 bases). This CDR3 region has 15 residues. V lost 4 bases to trimming and J lost 8 bases, with 17 bases between them. Germline V gene lookup returns CDR1 MNHEY and CDR2 SMNVEV (reference sequence).

The CDR3 here is CASSLRAESYEQYF. The CDR3 DNA sequence: TGTGCCAGCAGCCTTCGAGCGGAGTCCTACGAGCAGTACTTC. The chain couples TRBV11-2 to TRBJ2-7; D perhaps matches TRBD2 (5 bases). The germline gives CDR1 SGHAT, CDR2 FQNNGV. The CDR3 contains 14 residues. Trimming removed 5 bases at V and 1 base at J, with 12 bases between.

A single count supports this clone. CDR3 residues: CASSLRAPTGGPSSSYNEQFF. CDR3 nucleotides: TGTGCCAGTAGTCTCCGTGCCCCTACAGGGGGCCCCTCAAGCTCCTACAATGAGCAGTTCTTC. V and J are TRBV19 and TRBJ2-1; 9 nucleotides agree with TRBD1. J was trimmed by 0 bases and V by 5 bases; bases with no gene match: 20. Germline V CDR1 and CDR2: LNHDA, SQIVND (reference sequence). This CDR3 region has 21 residues.

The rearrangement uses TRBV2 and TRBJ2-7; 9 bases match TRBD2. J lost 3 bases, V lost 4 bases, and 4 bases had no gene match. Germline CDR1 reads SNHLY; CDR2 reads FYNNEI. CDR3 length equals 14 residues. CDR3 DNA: TGTGCCAGCAGTGTGGCTAGCGGGATCTACGAGCAGTACTTC. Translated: CASSVASGIYEQYF.

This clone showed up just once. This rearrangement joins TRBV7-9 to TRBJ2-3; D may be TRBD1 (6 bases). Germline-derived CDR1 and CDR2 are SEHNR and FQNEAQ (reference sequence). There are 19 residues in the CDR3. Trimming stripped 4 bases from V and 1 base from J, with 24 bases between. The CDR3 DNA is TGTGCCAGCAGCTCCACCGTGGGACAAGGGGTTGGGGGCACAGATACGCAGTATTTT. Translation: CASSSTVGQGVGGTDTQYF. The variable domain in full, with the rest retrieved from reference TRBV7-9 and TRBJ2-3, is DTGVSQNPRHKITKRGQNVTFRCDPISEHNRLYWYRQTLGQGPEFLTYFQNEAQLEKSRLLSDRFSAERPKGSFSTLEIQRTEQGDSAMYLCASSSTVGQGVGGTDTQYFGPGTRLTVL.

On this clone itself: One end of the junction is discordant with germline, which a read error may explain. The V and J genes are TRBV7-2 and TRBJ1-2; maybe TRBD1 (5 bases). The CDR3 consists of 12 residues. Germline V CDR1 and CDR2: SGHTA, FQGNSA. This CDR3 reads CASSLEWDPVSF. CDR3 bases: TGTGCCAGCAGCTTAGAATGGGACCCAGTCTCGTTC. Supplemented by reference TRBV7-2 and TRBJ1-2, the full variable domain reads GAGVSQSPSNKVTEKGKDVELRCDPISGHTALYWYRQSLGQGLEFLIYFQGNSAPDKSGLPSDRFSAERTGGSVSTLTIQRTQQEDSAVYLCASSLEWDPVSFGSGTRLTVV.

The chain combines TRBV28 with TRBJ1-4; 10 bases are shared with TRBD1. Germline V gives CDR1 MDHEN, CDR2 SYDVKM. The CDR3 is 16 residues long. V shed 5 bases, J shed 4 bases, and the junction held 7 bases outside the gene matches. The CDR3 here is CASSQTRTGGNEKLFF. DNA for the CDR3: TGTGCCAGCAGTCAGACCCGGACAGGGGGTAATGAAAAACTGTTTTTT.

In DNA form, the CDR3 reads TGCAGTGCCCAGGGAACTGAAGCTTTCTTT. It translates to CSAQGTEAFF. This chain connects TRBV29-1 to TRBJ1-1; possibly TRBD1 for D (5 bases). Germline CDR1 is SQVTM and CDR2 is ANQGSEA. CDR3 length equals 10 residues. The full variable domain, completed using reference TRBV29-1 and TRBJ1-1, is SAVISQKPSRDICQRGTSLTIQCQVDSQVTMMFWYRQQPGQSLTLIATANQGSEATYESGFVIDKFPISRPNLTFSTLTVSNMSPEDSSIYLCSAQGTEAFFGQGTRLTVV.

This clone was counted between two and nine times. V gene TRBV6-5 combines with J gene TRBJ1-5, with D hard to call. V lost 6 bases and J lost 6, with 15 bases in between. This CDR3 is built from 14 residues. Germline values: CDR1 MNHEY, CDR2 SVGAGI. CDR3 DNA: TGTGCCAGCAGATTCGAACAGAGTGGTCAGCCCCAGCATTTT. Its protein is CASRFEQSGQPQHF.

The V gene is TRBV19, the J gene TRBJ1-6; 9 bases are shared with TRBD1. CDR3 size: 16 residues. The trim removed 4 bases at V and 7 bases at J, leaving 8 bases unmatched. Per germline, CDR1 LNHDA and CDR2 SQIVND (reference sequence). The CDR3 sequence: CASSTTGTGRNSPLHF. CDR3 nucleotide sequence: TGTGCCAGTAGTACTACCGGGACAGGGCGGAATTCACCCCTCCACTTT.

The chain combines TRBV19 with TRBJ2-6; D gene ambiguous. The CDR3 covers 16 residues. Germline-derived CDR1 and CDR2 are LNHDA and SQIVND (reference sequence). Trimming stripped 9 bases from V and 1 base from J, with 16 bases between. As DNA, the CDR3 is TGTGCCAGCATGTCGGGCCTTAGTTCTGGGGCCAACGTCCTGACTTTC. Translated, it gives CASMSGLSSGANVLTF.

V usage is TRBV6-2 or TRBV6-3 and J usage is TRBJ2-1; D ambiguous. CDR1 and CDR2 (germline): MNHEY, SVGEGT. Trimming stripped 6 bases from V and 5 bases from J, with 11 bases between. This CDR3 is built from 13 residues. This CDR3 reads CASSRDEHNEQFF. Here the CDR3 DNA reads TGTGCCAGCAGCCGTGACGAGCACAATGAGCAGTTCTTC.

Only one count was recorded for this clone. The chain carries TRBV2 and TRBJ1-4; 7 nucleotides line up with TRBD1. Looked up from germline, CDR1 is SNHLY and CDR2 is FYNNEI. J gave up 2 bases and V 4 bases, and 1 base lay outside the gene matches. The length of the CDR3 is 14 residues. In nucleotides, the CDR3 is TGTGCCAGCAGTGCCAGGGGGACTAATGAAAAACTGTTTTTT. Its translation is CASSARGTNEKLFF. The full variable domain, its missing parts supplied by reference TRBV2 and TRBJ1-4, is EPEVTQTPSHQVTQMGQEVILRCVPISNHLYFYWYRQILGQKVEFLVSFYNNEISEKSEIFDDQFSVERPDGSNFTLKIRSTKLEDSAMYFCASSARGTNEKLFFGSGTQLSVL.

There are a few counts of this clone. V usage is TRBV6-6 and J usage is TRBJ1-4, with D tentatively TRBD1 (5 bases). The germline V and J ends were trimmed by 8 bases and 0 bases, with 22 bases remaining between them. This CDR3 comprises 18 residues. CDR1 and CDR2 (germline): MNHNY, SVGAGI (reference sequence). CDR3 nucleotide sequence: TGTGCCAGCGGTCTGGGATCCCGCGGGGCTTCAACTAATGAAAAACTGTTTTTT. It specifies CASGLGSRGASTNEKLFF.

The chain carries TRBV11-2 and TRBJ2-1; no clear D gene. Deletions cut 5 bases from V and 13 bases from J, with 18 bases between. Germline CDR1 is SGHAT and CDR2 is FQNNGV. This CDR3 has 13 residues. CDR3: CASSPGPVPTQFF. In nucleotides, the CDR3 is TGTGCCAGCAGCCCCGGACCAGTACCTACTCAGTTCTTC.

CDR3 DNA: TGTGCCAGCAGCTTAGGCTATAGCTCCTACAATGAGCAGTTCTTC. Amino acids: CASSLGYSSYNEQFF. The chain uses TRBV7-2 and TRBJ2-1, with unresolved D. The CDR3 contains 15 residues. CDR1 and CDR2 (germline): SGHTA, FQGNSA. V was pared by 1 base and J by 0 bases, with 7 bases between.

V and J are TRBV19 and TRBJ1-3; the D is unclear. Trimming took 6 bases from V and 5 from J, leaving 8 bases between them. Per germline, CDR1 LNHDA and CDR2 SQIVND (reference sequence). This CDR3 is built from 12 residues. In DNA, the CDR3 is TGTGCCAGTAGGTCAGCGCGAAACACCATATATTTT. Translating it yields CASRSARNTIYF.

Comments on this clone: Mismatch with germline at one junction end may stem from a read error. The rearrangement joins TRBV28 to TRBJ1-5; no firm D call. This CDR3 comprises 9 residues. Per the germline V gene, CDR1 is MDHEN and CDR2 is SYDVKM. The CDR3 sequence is CASSFRRVF. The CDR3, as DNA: TGTGCCAGCAGTTTTAGGAGGGTTTTT.

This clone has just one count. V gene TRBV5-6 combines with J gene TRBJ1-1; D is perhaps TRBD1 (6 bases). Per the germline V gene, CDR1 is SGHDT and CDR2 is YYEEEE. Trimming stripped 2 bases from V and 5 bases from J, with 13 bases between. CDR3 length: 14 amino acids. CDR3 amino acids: CASSFQGRGTEAFF. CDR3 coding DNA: TGTGCCAGCAGCTTCCAGGGAAGGGGGACTGAAGCTTTCTTT. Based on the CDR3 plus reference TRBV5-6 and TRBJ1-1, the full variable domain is DAGVTQSPTHLIKTRGQQVTLRCSPKSGHDTVSWYQQALGQGPQFIFQYYEEEERQRGNFPDRFSGHQFPNYSSELNVNALLLGDSALYLCASSFQGRGTEAFFGQGTRLTVV.

The CDR3 protein is CASGGPGEDTQYF. CDR3 DNA: TGTGCCAGCGGGGGACCAGGGGAAGATACGCAGTATTTT. This chain links TRBV9 with TRBJ2-3; possible D gene TRBD1, 6 bases. The CDR3 is 13 residues long. The V gene lost 7 bases and the J gene lost 5 bases, with 14 bases spanning the gap. CDR1 and CDR2 (germline): SGDLS, YYNGEE.

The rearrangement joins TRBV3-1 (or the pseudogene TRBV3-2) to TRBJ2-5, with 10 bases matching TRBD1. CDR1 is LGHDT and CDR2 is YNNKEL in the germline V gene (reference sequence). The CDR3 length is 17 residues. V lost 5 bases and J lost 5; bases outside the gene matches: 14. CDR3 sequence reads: CASSDWGQGSSEETQYF. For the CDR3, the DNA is TGTGCCAGCAGCGATTGGGGACAGGGGAGTTCGGAGGAGACCCAGTACTTC.

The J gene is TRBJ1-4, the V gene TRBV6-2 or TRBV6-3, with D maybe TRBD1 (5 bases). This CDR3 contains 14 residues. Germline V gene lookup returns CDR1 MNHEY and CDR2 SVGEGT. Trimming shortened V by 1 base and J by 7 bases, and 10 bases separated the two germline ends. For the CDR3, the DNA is TGTGCCAGCAGTTACTGGGACGGAGGTGAAAAACTGTTTTTT. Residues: CASSYWDGGEKLFF.

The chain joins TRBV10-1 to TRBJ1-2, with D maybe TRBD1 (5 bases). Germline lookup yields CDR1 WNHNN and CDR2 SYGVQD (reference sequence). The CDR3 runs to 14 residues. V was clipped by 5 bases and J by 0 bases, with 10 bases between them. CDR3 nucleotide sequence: TGCGCCAGCAGTAGGACAAGAGCTAACTATGGCTACACCTTC. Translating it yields CASSRTRANYGYTF.

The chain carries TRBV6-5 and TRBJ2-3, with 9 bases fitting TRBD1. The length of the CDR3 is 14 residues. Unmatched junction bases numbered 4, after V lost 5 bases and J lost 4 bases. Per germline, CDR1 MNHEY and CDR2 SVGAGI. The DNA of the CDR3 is TGTGCCAGCAGTCCGGGACAGGGCGCAGATACGCAGTATTTT. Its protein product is CASSPGQGADTQYF.